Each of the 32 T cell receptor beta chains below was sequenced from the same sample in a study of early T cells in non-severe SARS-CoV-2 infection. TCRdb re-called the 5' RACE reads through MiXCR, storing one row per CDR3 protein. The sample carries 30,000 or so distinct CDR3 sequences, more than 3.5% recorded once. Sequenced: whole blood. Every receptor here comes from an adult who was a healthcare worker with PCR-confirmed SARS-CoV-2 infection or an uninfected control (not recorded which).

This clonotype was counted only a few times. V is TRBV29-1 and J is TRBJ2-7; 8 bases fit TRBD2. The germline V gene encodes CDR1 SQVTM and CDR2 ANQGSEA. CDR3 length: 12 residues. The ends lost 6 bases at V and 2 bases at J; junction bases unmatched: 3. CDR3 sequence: CSVGTRAYEQYF. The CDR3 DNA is TGCAGCGTGGGGACTAGAGCCTACGAGCAGTACTTC.

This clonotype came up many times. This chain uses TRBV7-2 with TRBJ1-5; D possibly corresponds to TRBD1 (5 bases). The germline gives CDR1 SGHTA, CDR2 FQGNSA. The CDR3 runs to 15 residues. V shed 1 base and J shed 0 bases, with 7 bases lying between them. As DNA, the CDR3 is TGTGCCAGCAGCTTAGACAGGTATAGCAATCAGCCCCAGCATTTT. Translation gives CASSLDRYSNQPQHF.

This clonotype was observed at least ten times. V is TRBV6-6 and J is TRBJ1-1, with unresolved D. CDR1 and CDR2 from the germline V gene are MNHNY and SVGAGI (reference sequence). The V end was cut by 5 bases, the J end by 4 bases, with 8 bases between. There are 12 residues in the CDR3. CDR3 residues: CASSIDGTEAFF. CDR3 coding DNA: TGTGCCAGCAGTATTGATGGCACTGAAGCTTTCTTT.

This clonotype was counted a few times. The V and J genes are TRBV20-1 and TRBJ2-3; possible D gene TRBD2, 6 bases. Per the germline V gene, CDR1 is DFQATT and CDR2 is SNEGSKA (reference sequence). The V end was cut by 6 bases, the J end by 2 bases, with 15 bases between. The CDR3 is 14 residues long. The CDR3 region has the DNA TGCAGTGCCTCCCCGAGCGGGTACACAGATACGCAGTATTTT. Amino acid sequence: CSASPSGYTDTQYF.

The CDR3 region has the DNA TGCGCCAGCAGCTTGACCGGGACTCCTGCCTACAATGAGCAGTTCTTC. This translates into CASSLTGTPAYNEQFF. The rearrangement uses TRBV5-1 and TRBJ2-1, with a possible D match to TRBD2 (6 bases). Trimming shortened V by 1 base and J by 2 bases, and 13 bases separated the two germline ends. The CDR3 totals 16 residues. From germline, CDR1 is SGHRS and CDR2 YFSETQ.

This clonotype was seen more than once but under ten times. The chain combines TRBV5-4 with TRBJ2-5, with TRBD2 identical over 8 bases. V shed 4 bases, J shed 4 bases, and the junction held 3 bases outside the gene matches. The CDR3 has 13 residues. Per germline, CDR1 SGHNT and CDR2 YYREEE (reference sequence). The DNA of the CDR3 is TGTGCCAGCAGCAAGGGACTAGGAGAGACCCAGTACTTC. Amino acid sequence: CASSKGLGETQYF. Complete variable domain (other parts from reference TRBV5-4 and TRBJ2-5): ETGVTQSPTHLIKTRGQQVTLRCSSQSGHNTVSWYQQALGQGPQFIFQYYREEENGRGNFPPRFSGLQFPNYSSELNVNALELDDSALYLCASSKGLGETQYFGPGTRLLVL.

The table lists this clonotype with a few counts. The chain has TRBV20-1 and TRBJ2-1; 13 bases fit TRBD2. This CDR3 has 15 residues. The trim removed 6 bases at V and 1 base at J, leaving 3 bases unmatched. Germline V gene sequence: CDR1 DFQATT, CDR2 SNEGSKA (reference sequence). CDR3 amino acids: CSARTSGSSYNEQFF. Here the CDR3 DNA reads TGCAGTGCCAGGACTAGCGGGAGTTCCTACAATGAGCAGTTCTTC.

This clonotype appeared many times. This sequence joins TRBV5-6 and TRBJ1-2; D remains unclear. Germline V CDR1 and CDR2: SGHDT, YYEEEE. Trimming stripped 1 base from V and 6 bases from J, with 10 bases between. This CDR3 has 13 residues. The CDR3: CASSLSLRDGYTF. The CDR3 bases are TGTGCCAGCAGCTTGAGTCTAAGGGATGGCTACACCTTC.

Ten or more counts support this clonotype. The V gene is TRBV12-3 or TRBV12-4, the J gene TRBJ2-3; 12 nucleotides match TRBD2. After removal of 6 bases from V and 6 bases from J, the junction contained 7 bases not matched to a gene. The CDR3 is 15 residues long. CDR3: CASSLTSGRVDTQYF. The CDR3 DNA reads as TGTGCCAGCAGCCTGACTAGCGGGAGAGTGGATACGCAGTATTTT.

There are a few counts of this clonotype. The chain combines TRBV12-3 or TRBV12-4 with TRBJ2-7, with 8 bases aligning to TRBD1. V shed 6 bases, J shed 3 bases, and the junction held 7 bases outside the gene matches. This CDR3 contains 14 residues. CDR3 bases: TGTGCCAGCAGGTCGACAGGGACAGGCTACGAGCAGTACTTC. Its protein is CASRSTGTGYEQYF.

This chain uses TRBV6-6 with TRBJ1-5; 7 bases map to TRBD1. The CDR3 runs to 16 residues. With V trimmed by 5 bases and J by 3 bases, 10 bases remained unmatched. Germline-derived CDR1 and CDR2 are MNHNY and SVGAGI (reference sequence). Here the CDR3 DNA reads TGTGCCAGCAGTCTGACAGGGCTCCAACTCAATCAGCCCCAGCATTTT. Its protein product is CASSLTGLQLNQPQHF.

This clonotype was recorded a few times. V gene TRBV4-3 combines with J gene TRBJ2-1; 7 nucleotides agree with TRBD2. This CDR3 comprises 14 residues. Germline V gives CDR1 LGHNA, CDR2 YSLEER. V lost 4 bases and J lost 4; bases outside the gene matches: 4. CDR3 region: CASSPGLEYNEQFF. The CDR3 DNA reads TGCGCCAGCAGCCCAGGACTAGAGTACAATGAGCAGTTCTTC.

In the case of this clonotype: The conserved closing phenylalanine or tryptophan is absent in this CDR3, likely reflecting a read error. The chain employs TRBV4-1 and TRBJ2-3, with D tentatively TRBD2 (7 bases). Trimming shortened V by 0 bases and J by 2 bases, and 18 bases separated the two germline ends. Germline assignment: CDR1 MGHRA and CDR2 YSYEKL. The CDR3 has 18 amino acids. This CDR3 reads CASSQEWSAGANTDTQYS. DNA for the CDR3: TGCGCCAGCAGCCAAGAGTGGTCCGCGGGGGCCAACACAGATACGCAGTATTCT.

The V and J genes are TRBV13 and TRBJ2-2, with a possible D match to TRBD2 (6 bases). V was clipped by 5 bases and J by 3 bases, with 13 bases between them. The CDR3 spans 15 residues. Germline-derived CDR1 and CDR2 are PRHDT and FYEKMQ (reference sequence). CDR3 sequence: CASSPLGEDTGELFF. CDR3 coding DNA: TGTGCCAGCAGCCCCCTGGGGGAGGACACCGGGGAGCTGTTTTTT.

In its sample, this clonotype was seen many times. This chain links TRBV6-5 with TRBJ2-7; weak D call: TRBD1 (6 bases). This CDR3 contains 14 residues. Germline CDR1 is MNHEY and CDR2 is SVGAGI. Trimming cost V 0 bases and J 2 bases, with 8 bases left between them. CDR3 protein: CASSYSGTTYEQYF. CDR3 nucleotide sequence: TGTGCCAGCAGTTACTCCGGGACAACCTACGAGCAGTACTTC.

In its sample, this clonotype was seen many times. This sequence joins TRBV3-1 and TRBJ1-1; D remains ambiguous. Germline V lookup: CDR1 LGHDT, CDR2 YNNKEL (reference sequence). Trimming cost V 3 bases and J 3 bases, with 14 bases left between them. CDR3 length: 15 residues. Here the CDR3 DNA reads TGTGCCAGCAGCCACTCGATGAGGGCTGACACTGAAGCTTTCTTT. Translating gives CASSHSMRADTEAFF.

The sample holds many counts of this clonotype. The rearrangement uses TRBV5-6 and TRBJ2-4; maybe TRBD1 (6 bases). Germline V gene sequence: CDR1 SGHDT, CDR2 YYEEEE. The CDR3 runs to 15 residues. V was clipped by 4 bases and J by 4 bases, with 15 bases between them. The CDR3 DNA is TGTGCCAGCAGCCAGGGGACAATAGGGAAAAACATTCAGTACTTC. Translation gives CASSQGTIGKNIQYF.

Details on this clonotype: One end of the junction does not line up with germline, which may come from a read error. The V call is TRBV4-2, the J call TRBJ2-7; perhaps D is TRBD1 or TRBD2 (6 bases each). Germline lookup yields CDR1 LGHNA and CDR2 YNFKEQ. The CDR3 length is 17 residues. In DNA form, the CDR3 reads TGTGCCAGCAGGGGTCTAGGGGGGACGGAACTTTCCTGCGAGCAGTACTTC. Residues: CASRGLGGTELSCEQYF.

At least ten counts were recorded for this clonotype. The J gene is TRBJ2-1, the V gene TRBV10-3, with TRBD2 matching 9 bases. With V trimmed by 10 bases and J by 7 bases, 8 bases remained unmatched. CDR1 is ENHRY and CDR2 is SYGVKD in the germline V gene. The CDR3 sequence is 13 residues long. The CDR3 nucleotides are TGTGCCACTTTAGCGGGAGAGGAAAATGAGCAGTTCTTC. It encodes CATLAGEENEQFF.

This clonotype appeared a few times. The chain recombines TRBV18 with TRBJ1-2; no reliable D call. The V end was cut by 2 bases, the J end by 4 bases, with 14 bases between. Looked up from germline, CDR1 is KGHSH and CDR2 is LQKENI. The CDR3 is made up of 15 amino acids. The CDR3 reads CASSPKSRAGYGYTF. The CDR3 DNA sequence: TGTGCCAGCTCACCAAAGTCGCGGGCAGGCTATGGCTACACCTTC.

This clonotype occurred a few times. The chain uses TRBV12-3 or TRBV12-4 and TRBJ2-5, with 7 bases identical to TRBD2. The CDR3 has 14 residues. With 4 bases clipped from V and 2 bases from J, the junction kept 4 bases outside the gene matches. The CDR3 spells CASSSYGGQETQYF. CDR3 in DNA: TGTGCCAGCAGTTCATACGGGGGGCAAGAGACCCAGTACTTC.

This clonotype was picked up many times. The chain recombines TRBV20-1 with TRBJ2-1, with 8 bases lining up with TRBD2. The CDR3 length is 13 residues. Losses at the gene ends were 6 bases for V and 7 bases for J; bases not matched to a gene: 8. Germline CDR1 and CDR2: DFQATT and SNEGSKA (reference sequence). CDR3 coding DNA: TGCAGTGCCCGTAGCGGGGTTAGTAATGAGCAGTTCTTC. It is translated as CSARSGVSNEQFF.

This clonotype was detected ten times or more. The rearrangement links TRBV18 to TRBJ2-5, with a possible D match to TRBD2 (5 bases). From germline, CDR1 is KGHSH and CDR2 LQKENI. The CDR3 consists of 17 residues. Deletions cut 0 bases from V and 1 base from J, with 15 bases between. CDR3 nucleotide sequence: TGTGCCAGCTCACCACCGCCTGGGCAGCGGACCCAAGAGACCCAGTACTTC. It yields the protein CASSPPPGQRTQETQYF. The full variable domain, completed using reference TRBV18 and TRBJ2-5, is NAGVMQNPRHLVRRRGQEARLRCSPMKGHSHVYWYRQLPEEGLKFMVYLQKENIIDESGMPKERFSAEFPKEGPSILRIQQVVRGDSAAYFCASSPPPGQRTQETQYFGPGTRLLVL.

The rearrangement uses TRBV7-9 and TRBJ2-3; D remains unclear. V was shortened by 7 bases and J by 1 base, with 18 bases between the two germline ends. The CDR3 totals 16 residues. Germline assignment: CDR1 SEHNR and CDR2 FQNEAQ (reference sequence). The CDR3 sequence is CASILTGAEGTDTQYF. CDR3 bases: TGTGCCAGCATCCTCACGGGCGCGGAAGGCACAGATACGCAGTATTTT. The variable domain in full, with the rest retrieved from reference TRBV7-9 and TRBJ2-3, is DTGVSQNPRHKITKRGQNVTFRCDPISEHNRLYWYRQTLGQGPEFLTYFQNEAQLEKSRLLSDRFSAERPKGSFSTLEIQRTEQGDSAMYLCASILTGAEGTDTQYFGPGTRLTVL.

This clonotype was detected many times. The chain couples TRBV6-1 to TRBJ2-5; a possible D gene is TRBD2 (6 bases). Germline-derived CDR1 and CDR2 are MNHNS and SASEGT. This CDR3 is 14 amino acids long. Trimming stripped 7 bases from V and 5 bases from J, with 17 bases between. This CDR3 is CASTSLGGLETQYF. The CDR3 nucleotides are TGTGCCAGCACTTCCCTGGGGGGTTTGGAGACCCAGTACTTC.

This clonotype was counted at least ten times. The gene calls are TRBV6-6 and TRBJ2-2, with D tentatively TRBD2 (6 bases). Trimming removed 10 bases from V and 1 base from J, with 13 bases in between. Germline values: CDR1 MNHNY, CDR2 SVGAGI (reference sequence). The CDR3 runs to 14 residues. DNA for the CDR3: TGTGCCACCCGGGGGAGCGGGAACACCGGGGAGCTGTTTTTT. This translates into CATRGSGNTGELFF.

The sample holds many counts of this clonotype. CDR3 nucleotide sequence: TGTGCCTGGGGTTCCACTAGCGGCGAAGATACGCAGTATTTT. This translates into CAWGSTSGEDTQYF. The chain recombines TRBV30 with TRBJ2-3; 8 bases line up with TRBD2. The ends lost 5 bases at V and 5 bases at J; junction bases unmatched: 9. The CDR3 is made up of 14 amino acids. The germline V gene encodes CDR1 GTSNPN and CDR2 SVGIG (reference sequence).

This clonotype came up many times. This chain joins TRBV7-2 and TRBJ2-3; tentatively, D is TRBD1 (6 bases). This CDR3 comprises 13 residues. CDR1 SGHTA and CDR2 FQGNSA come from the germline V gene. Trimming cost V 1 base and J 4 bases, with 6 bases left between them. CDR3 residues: CASSLGTADTQYF. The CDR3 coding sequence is TGTGCCAGCAGCTTAGGGACAGCAGATACGCAGTATTTT.

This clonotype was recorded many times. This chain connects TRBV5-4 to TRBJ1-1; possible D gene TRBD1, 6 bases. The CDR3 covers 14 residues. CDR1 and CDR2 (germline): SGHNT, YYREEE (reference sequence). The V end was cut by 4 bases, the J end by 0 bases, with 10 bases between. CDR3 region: CASSTGQMNTEAFF. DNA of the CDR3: TGTGCCAGCAGCACAGGACAGATGAACACTGAAGCTTTCTTT.

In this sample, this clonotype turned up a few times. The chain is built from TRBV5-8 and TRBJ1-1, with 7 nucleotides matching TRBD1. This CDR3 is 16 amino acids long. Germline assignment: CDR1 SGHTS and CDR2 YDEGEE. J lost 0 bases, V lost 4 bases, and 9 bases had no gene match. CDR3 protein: CASSIYAGGMNTEAFF. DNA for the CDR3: TGTGCCAGCAGCATATACGCAGGGGGAATGAACACTGAAGCTTTCTTT.

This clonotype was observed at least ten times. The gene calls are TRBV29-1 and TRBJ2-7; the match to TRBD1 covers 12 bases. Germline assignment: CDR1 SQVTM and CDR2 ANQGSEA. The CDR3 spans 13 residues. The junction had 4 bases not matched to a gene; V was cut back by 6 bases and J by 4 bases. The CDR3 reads CSVGTGGVYEQYF. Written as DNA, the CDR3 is TGCAGCGTAGGGACAGGGGGCGTGTACGAGCAGTACTTC.

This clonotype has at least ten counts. CDR3 DNA sequence: TGTGCCAGTAGTCTCAGCCCGACACAAGAGACCCAGTACTTC. This encodes CASSLSPTQETQYF. The gene calls are TRBV19 and TRBJ2-5; D not certain. This CDR3 has 14 residues. Germline CDR1 and CDR2: LNHDA and SQIVND (reference sequence). Trimming pared 5 bases from V and 2 bases from J, leaving 12 bases between.